These T cell receptor beta chains were read from a single sample in a study of cytomegalovirus exposure and HLA in healthy donors. TCRdb's table, derived via immunoSEQ multiplex PCR, lists solely in-frame clones and lacks some. The table has about 190,000 clones, roughly 83% seen once. Sequences were obtained from PBMCs. All receptors derive from a woman aged 50 to 60 in good health and CMV-seronegative. The CDR3 runs from the conserved cysteine through the conserved F or W. A D gene is named only where the DNA matches it firmly. Expanded clones get a size class; other rows say once, few or many, or leave the size out.

v_call,j_call,d_call,clone_size,cdr3_aa,cdr3_nt
TRBV2,TRBJ2-7,NA,NA,CASRHVYEQYF,TGTGCCAGCAGACACGTGTACGAGCAGTACTTC
TRBV4-3,TRBJ2-3,TRBD2,NA,CASSQGMGGRQYF,TGCGCCAGCAGCCAAGGGATGGGGGGGAGGCAGTATTTT
TRBV5-4,TRBJ1-2,TRBD1,NA,CASSLVGQGLKYYGYTF,TGTGCCAGCAGCTTGGTGGGACAGGGGTTGAAGTACTATGGCTACACCTTC
TRBV19,TRBJ1-2,TRBD1,NA,CASIRIGDRAGGYTF,TGTGCCAGTATCCGGATCGGGGACAGGGCTGGAGGCTACACCTTC
TRBV7-9,TRBJ2-7,TRBD1,NA,CASEDRGSYEQYF,TGTGCCAGCGAAGACAGGGGGTCCTACGAGCAGTACTTC
TRBV2,TRBJ1-2,NA,NA,CASSERAGRGYTF,TGTGCCAGCAGTGAAAGGGCGGGTCGAGGCTACACCTTC
TRBV5-1,TRBJ1-2,TRBD1,NA,CASNEGTGGFAYRGYTF,TGCGCCAGTAATGAGGGGACAGGGGGCTTCGCGTATCGAGGCTACACCTTC
TRBV6-1,TRBJ1-5,NA,few,CASSASWGGIGQPQHF,TGTGCCAGCAGTGCTTCGTGGGGGGGTATAGGACAGCCCCAGCATTTT
TRBV19,TRBJ1-4,TRBD1,many,CASTKTGGGEKLFF,TGTGCCAGTACCAAGACAGGGGGAGGAGAAAAACTGTTTTTT
TRBV7-2,TRBJ2-1,TRBD1,NA,CASSTRGQTNNEQFF,TGTGCCAGCAGCACCAGGGGACAGACTAACAATGAGCAGTTCTTC
TRBV14,TRBJ1-4,TRBD1,NA,CASSRQQGARDEKLFF,TGTGCCAGCAGCCGACAACAGGGGGCGAGGGATGAAAAACTGTTTTTT
TRBV7-8,TRBJ1-2,NA,NA,CASSDYKDLYGYTF,TGTGCCAGCAGCGACTACAAGGACCTCTATGGCTACACCTTC
TRBV27,TRBJ1-6,NA,NA,CASSLFSPRVSYNSPLHF,TGTGCCAGCAGTTTATTTTCCCCGAGGGTATCCTATAATTCACCCCTCCACTTT
TRBV28,TRBJ1-4,TRBD1,NA,CASSLLDRNEKLFF,TGTGCCAGCAGTTTACTGGACAGGAATGAAAAACTGTTTTTT
TRBV19,TRBJ1-4,NA,NA,CASSLPGLEKLFF,TGTGCCAGTAGTCTCCCGGGGTTGGAGAAACTGTTTTTT
TRBV19,TRBJ2-7,NA,NA,CASTHRARGERGGMGEQYF,TGTGCCAGTACTCATCGAGCCAGGGGTGAGCGTGGGGGTATGGGCGAGCAGTACTTC
TRBV28,TRBJ2-1,TRBD2,NA,CASSSRPAGSYNEQFF,TGTGCCAGCAGTTCACGACCAGCGGGGTCCTACAATGAGCAGTTCTTC
TRBV14,TRBJ2-7,NA,once,CASSPRGALLYEQYF,TGTGCCAGCAGCCCTCGGGGGGCCTTACTCTACGAGCAGTACTTC
TRBV6-1,TRBJ1-5,TRBD1,NA,CASSGTGGSNQPQHF,TGTGCCAGCAGTGGGACAGGGGGTAGCAATCAGCCCCAGCATTTT
TRBV10-3,TRBJ2-7,TRBD2,NA,CAIRPSGGAYEQYF,TGTGCCATCAGGCCTAGCGGGGGAGCCTACGAGCAGTACTTC
TRBV25-1,TRBJ1-1,NA,NA,CASKGYMNTEAFF,TGTGCCAGCAAGGGGTACATGAACACTGAAGCTTTCTTT
TRBV6-5,TRBJ2-1,TRBD2,few,CASSSGLAGYNEQFF,TGTGCCAGCAGTTCCGGACTAGCGGGGTACAATGAGCAGTTCTTC
TRBV4-1,TRBJ2-7,TRBD2,NA,CASSQPREGYEQYF,TGCGCCAGCAGCCAACCCCGGGAGGGCTACGAGCAGTACTTC